The clone carrying this T cell receptor beta chain was picked up one time. Its antigen is not identified. Runs used v3.0 of the immunoSEQ assay and were done at survey level. Sequenced by immunoSEQ multiplex PCR; TCRdb stores in-frame clones only, minus some. Among about 40,000 clones listed, 70% to 90% were seen once. These data are taken from a study of long-term antiretroviral therapy in people with HIV. The CDR3 has 17 amino acids. After removal of 6 bases from V and 5 bases from J, the junction contained 16 bases not matched to a gene. In germline, CDR1 is SEHNR, CDR2 FQNEAQ (reference sequence). Inclusion required at least two post-ART and at least one pre-ART PBMC samples. Study outcomes and limitations: Clonal populations expanded prior to ART predominated within the repertoire at all time points. Controls had broader CDR3 length ranges than HIV repertoires did.

This TCR came from a woman aged 45-60 years with HIV. Source: unsorted PBMCs, taken 1.2 years after starting antiretroviral therapy. The chain has TRBV7-9 and TRBJ2-1; 7 bases are shared with TRBD1. The CDR3 coding sequence is TGTGCCAGCAGACAAAAGGGGACAGCGGAGACAAACAATGAGCAGTTCTTC. It yields the protein CASRQKGTAETNNEQFF.